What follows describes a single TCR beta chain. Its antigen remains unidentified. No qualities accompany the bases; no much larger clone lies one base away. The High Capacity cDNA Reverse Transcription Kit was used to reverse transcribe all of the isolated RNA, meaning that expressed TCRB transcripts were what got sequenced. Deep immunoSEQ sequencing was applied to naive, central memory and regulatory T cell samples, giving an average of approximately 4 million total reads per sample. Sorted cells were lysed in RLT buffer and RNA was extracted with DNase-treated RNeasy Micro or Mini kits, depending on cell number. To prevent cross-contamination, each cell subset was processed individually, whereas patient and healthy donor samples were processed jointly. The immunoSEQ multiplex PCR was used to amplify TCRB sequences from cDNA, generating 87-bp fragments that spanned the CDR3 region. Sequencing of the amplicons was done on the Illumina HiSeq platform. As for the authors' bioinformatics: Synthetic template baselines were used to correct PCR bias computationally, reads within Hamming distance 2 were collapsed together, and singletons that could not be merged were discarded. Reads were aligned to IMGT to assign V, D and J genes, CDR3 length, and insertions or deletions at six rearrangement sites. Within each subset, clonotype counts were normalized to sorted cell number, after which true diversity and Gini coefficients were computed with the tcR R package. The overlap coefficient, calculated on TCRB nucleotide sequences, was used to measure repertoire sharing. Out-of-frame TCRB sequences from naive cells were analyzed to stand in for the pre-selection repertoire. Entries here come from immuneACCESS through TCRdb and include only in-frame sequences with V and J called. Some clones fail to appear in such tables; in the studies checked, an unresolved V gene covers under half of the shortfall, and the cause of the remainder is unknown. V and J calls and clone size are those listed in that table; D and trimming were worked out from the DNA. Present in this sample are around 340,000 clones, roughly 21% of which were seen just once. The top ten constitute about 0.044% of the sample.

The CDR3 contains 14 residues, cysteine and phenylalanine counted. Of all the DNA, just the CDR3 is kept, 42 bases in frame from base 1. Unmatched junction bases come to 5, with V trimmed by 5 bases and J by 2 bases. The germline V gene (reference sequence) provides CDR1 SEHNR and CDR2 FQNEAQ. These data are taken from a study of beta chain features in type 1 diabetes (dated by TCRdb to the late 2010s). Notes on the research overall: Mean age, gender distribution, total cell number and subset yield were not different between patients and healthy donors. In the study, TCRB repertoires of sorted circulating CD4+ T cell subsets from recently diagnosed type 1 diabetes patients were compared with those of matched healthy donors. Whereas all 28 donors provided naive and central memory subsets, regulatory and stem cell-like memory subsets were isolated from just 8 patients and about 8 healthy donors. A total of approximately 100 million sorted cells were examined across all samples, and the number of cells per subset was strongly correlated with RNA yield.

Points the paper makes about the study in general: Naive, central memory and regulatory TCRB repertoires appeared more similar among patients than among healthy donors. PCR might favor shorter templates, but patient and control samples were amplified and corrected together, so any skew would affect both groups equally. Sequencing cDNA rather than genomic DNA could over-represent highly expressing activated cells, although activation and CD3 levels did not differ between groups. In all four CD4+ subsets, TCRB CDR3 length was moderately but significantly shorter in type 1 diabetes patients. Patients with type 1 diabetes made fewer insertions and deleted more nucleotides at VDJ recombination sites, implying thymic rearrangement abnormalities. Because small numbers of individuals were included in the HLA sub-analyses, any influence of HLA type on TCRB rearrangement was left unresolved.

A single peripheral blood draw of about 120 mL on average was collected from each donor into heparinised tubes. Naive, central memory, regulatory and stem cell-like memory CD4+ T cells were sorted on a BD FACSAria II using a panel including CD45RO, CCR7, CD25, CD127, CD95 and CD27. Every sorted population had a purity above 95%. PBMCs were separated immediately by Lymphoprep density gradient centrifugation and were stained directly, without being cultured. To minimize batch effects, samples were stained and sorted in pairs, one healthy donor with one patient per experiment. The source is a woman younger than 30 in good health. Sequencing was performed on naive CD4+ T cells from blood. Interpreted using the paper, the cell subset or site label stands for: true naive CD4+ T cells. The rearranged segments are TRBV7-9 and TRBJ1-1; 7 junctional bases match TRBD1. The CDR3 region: CASSPDRANTEAFF. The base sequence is TGTGCCAGCAGCCCCGACAGGGCAAACACTGAAGCTTTCTTT.